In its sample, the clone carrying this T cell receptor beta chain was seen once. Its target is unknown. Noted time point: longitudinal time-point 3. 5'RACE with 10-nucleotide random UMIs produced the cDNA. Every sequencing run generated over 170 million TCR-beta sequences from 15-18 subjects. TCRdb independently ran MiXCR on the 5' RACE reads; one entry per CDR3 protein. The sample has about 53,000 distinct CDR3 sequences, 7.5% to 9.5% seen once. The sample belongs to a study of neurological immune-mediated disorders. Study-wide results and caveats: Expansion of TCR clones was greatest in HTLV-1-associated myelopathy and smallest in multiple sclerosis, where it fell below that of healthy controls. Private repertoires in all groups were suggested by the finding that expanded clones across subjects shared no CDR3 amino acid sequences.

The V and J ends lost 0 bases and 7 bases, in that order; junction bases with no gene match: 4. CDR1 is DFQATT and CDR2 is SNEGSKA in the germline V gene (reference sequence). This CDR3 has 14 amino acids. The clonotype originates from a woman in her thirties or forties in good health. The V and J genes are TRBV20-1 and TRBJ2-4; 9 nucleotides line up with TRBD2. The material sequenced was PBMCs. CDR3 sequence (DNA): TGCAGTGCTAGAGATAGCGGGGGTCTGAACATTCAGTACTTC. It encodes CSARDSGGLNIQYF.